The entry that follows covers one TCR beta chain sequence. From germline, CDR1 is SEHNR and CDR2 FQNEAQ (reference sequence). The V end lost 1 base, the J end lost 0 bases, and 16 bases lay between the germline ends. CDR3 length: 18 amino acids. This sample is drawn from a study of blood T cell repertoires in COVID-19. Across the whole study: In each case, the material was cDNA or gDNA derived from T cells, B-cell-depleted T cells, or PBMCs.

Here immunoSEQ multiplex PCR was the method, and the copy in TCRdb shows in-frame clones only, minus some. Found here are over 150,000 clones, about 85% of them singletons; the top ten hold roughly 1%. The genes are TRBV7-9 and TRBJ2-1; D is possibly TRBD2 (6 bases). Sequencing was done on a sample of peripheral blood. This TCR was sampled from a middle-aged man with acute or convalescent COVID-19. CDR3 DNA sequence: TGTGCCAGCAGCTTAGGATCCTATCGGGGGAGCTCCTACAATGAGCAGTTCTTC. Translating it yields CASSLGSYRGSSYNEQFF.